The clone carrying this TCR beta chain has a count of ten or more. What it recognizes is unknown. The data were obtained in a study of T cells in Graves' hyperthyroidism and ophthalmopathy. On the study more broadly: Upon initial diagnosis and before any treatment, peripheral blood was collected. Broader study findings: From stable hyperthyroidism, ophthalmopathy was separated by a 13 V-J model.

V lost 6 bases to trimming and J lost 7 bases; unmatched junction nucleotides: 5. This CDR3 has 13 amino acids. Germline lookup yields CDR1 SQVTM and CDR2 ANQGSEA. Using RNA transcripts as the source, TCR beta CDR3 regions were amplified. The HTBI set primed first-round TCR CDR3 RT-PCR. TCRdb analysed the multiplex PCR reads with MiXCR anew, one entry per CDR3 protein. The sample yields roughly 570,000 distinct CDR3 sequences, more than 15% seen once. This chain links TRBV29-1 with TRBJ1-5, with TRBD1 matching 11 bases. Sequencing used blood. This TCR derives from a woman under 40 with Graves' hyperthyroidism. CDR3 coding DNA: TGCAGCGTAGACGGGACAGGGGGACAGCCCCAGCATTTT. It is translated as CSVDGTGGQPQHF.